The 27 T cell receptor beta chains in this list originate from one sample, sequenced in a study of blood T cell repertoires in COVID-19. Profiling relied on immunoSEQ multiplex PCR, and the TCRdb table lists in-frame clones only, not all of them. The sample holds 65,000 to 85,000 clones, 85% to 90% seen once. The sample taken for sequencing was peripheral blood. Every receptor here comes from a man aged 50 to 60 with active COVID-19.

The chain recombines TRBV5-4 with TRBJ1-1, with a weak D call TRBD1 (6 bases). The CDR3 spans 15 residues. Trimming removed 2 bases at V and 0 bases at J, with 11 bases between. Germline CDR1 SGHNT, CDR2 YYREEE (reference sequence). The CDR3 DNA reads as TGTGCCAGCAGCTTTGGCCGGACAGTGAACACTGAAGCTTTCTTT. Protein: CASSFGRTVNTEAFF.

This clone occurred once. The chain carries TRBV6-5 and TRBJ2-3, with D unresolved. In germline, CDR1 is MNHEY, CDR2 SVGAGI. The CDR3 sequence is 12 residues long. V lost 0 bases and J 6 bases, leaving 4 bases between the germline ends. The chain's CDR3 is CASSYSRDTQYF. DNA for the CDR3: TGTGCCAGCAGTTACTCCCGGGATACGCAGTATTTT.

This clone appeared a few times. Other DNA sequences within the sample encode an identical CDR3. The rearrangement links TRBV11-1 to TRBJ2-3; 11 bases match TRBD2. V lost 3 bases and J lost 1; bases outside the gene matches: 3. The CDR3 totals 16 residues. Germline V CDR1 and CDR2: SGHAT, FQDESV (reference sequence). The DNA of the CDR3 is TGTGCCAGCAGCTTTTTGACTAGCGGGGGCACAGATACGCAGTATTTT. Encoded protein: CASSFLTSGGTDTQYF.

CDR3 coding DNA: TGTGCCAGCAGCTTCCACATGGAGACCCAGTACTTC. Translation gives CASSFHMETQYF. This chain joins TRBV5-4 and TRBJ2-5; D is uncertain. Trimming pared 2 bases from V and 5 bases from J, leaving 7 bases between. The CDR3 has 12 amino acids. CDR1 is SGHNT and CDR2 is YYREEE in the germline V gene (reference sequence).

V usage is TRBV7-2 and J usage is TRBJ2-5; D ambiguous. From germline, CDR1 is SGHTA and CDR2 FQGNSA. V lost 5 bases and J 2 bases, leaving 15 bases between the germline ends. The CDR3 is 15 residues long. The CDR3 is CASSLSGAVQETQYF. CDR3 nucleotide sequence: TGTGCCAGCAGCCTCTCGGGTGCGGTTCAAGAGACCCAGTACTTC.

The rearrangement uses TRBV6-6 and TRBJ2-7; TRBD2 aligns across 7 bases. This CDR3 contains 15 residues. Looked up from germline, CDR1 is MNHNY and CDR2 is SVGAGI (reference sequence). The trim removed 0 bases at V and 2 bases at J, leaving 4 bases unmatched. The CDR3 spells CASSYSPGLTYEQYF. CDR3 DNA sequence: TGTGCCAGCAGTTACTCGCCGGGACTAACCTACGAGCAGTACTTC.

This clone was detected only once. V usage is TRBV11-3 and J usage is TRBJ1-3, with 8 bases lining up with TRBD1. CDR1 is SGHNT and CDR2 is YENEEA in the germline V gene. J was trimmed by 2 bases and V by 4 bases; bases with no gene match: 10. The CDR3 is 17 amino acids. The CDR3 region has the DNA TGTGCCAGCAGCTCAATCGGACAGGGACACCCTGGAAACACCATATATTTT. It specifies CASSSIGQGHPGNTIYF.

The chain is built from TRBV9 and TRBJ1-2; D call uncertain. Germline CDR1 is SGDLS and CDR2 is YYNGEE. This CDR3 has 11 amino acids. V was cut by 4 bases and J by 6 bases, with 7 bases left in between. CDR3 DNA sequence: TGTGCCAGCAGCCCCACAAATGGCTACACCTTC. Translating gives CASSPTNGYTF.

This clone was counted between two and nine times. The rearrangement joins TRBV7-8 to TRBJ2-7; D might be TRBD1 or TRBD2, each matching 6 bases. Germline CDR1 SGHVS, CDR2 FQNEAQ. The CDR3 is 15 amino acids. The V and J ends lost 5 bases and 3 bases respectively, with 17 bases between them. The CDR3 reads CASSQGRGWVYEQYF. In DNA form, the CDR3 reads TGTGCCAGCAGCCAGGGGCGGGGATGGGTCTACGAGCAGTACTTC.

The chain carries TRBV3-1 (or the pseudogene TRBV3-2) and TRBJ1-1, with TRBD1 as a possible D gene (5 bases). CDR1 is LGHDT, CDR2 YNNKEL, per germline (reference sequence). V lost 1 base and J 7 bases, leaving 19 bases between the germline ends. The CDR3 is made up of 16 amino acids. The CDR3 is CASSQVLMGGVGEAFF. DNA of the CDR3: TGTGCCAGCAGCCAAGTTTTGATGGGAGGGGTGGGTGAAGCTTTCTTT.

The chain recombines TRBV5-1 with TRBJ1-2; D remains unclear. This CDR3 contains 14 residues. CDR1 and CDR2 (germline): SGHRS, YFSETQ. V lost 5 bases to trimming and J lost 6 bases, with 17 bases between them. The DNA for the CDR3 is TGCGCCAGCAGGAGGGCCATGAATGGGGATGGCTACACCTTC. Protein sequence: CASRRAMNGDGYTF.

This clone appeared a few times. The chain combines TRBV6-4 with TRBJ2-1; 10 bases align to TRBD2. The CDR3 has 15 amino acids. Germline trimming cut 2 bases from V and 3 bases from J; bases unmatched to any gene: 1. Per the germline V gene, CDR1 is MRHNA and CDR2 is SNTAGT. The CDR3 nucleotides are TGTGCCAGCAGTGACGGGACTAGCGACTACAATGAGCAGTTCTTC. Protein product: CASSDGTSDYNEQFF.

J is TRBJ1-5 and V is TRBV19; maybe TRBD1 (6 bases). The CDR3 is made up of 14 amino acids. Trimming left V 7 bases short and J 7 bases short, with 17 bases between. Germline loops: CDR1 LNHDA, CDR2 SQIVND (reference sequence). CDR3: CASKIRGGGQPQHF. As DNA, the CDR3 is TGTGCCAGTAAGATTCGCGGGGGCGGGCAGCCCCAGCATTTT.

V gene TRBV11-3 combines with J gene TRBJ2-7; TRBD1 agrees at 10 bases. The junction had 8 bases not matched to a gene; V was cut back by 2 bases and J by 1 base. The CDR3 consists of 17 residues. The V gene's germline CDR1 is SGHNT and CDR2 YENEEA. Here the CDR3 reads CASSLSELGQGSYEQYF. For the CDR3, the DNA is TGTGCCAGCAGCTTAAGTGAGCTGGGACAGGGGTCCTACGAGCAGTACTTC.

A single count supports this clone. J is TRBJ2-6 and V is TRBV12-5; unclear D gene. Deletions cut 6 bases from V and 0 bases from J, with 18 bases between. This CDR3 contains 18 residues. In germline, CDR1 is LGHNT, CDR2 FRNRAP. The CDR3 protein is CASGPYMNGRSGANVLTF. The CDR3 DNA reads TGTGCTAGTGGACCATACATGAATGGTCGCTCTGGGGCCAACGTCCTGACTTTC.

The chain carries TRBV7-9 and TRBJ2-3; TRBD2 might be the D (5 bases). Trimming cost V 3 bases and J 0 bases, with 10 bases left between them. Germline V CDR1 and CDR2: SEHNR, FQNEAQ (reference sequence). This CDR3 has 15 residues. In DNA, the CDR3 is TGTGCCAGCAGCTTGAGGGAAACTAGCACAGATACGCAGTATTTT. Encoded protein: CASSLRETSTDTQYF. Supplemented by reference TRBV7-9 and TRBJ2-3, the full variable domain reads DTGVSQNPRHKITKRGQNVTFRCDPISEHNRLYWYRQTLGQGPEFLTYFQNEAQLEKSRLLSDRFSAERPKGSFSTLEIQRTEQGDSAMYLCASSLRETSTDTQYFGPGTRLTVL.

V is TRBV30 and J is TRBJ2-3; possible D gene TRBD1, 6 bases. The CDR3 is 16 residues long. The germline V and J ends were trimmed by 2 bases and 5 bases, with 20 bases remaining between them. The germline CDR1 and CDR2 sequences are GTSNPN and SVGIG (reference sequence). The CDR3 DNA reads TGTGCCTGGAGTACTCATATATGGACAGAGGGAGATACGCAGTATTTT. Protein sequence: CAWSTHIWTEGDTQYF.

The CDR3 coding sequence is TGTGCCAGCTCACCGGACATAACCTACGAGCAGTACTTC. Residues: CASSPDITYEQYF. V and J are TRBV18 and TRBJ2-7, with a tentative D call TRBD1 (5 bases). V was trimmed by 3 bases and J by 2 bases, leaving 8 bases between them. This CDR3 is 13 amino acids long. The germline V gene has CDR1 KGHSH and CDR2 LQKENI.

The rearrangement joins TRBV2 to TRBJ2-7; no firm D call. With 1 base removed from V and 4 bases from J, the gap between germline ends came to 8 bases. This CDR3 comprises 13 residues. The germline V gene encodes CDR1 SNHLY and CDR2 FYNNEI. As DNA, the CDR3 is TGTGCCAGCAGTGAAGGCGGCTTTTACGAGCAGTACTTC. Its translation is CASSEGGFYEQYF.

V is TRBV9 and J is TRBJ2-3, with D unresolved. Germline V gives CDR1 SGDLS, CDR2 YYNGEE. The CDR3 consists of 14 residues. The V gene lost 0 bases and the J gene lost 0 bases, with 5 bases spanning the gap. The CDR3 coding sequence is TGTGCCAGCAGCGTAGATCCTAGCACAGATACGCAGTATTTT. It codes for CASSVDPSTDTQYF.

The V and J genes are TRBV24-1 and TRBJ2-3; possibly TRBD1 for D (5 bases). The ends were cut back, 2 bases at V and 4 bases at J, with 12 bases in the middle. Germline CDR1 reads KGHDR; CDR2 reads SFDVKD. The CDR3 runs to 15 residues. CDR3 protein: CATSDSGHGADTQYF. DNA for the CDR3: TGTGCCACCAGTGATTCCGGACATGGGGCAGATACGCAGTATTTT.

CDR3 nucleotide sequence: TGTGCCACCGCCGCGACCGCCACGAGGGAGCAGTTCTTC. Translating gives CATAATATREQFF. The chain is built from TRBV24-1 and TRBJ2-1; no definite D call. V dropped 9 bases and J dropped 10 bases, with 18 bases sitting between them. Germline-derived CDR1 and CDR2 are KGHDR and SFDVKD. The CDR3 covers 13 residues.

V usage is TRBV27 and J usage is TRBJ1-2; 8 bases fit TRBD1. There are 13 residues in the CDR3. Trimming took 3 bases from V and 6 from J; bases not matched to a gene: 3. The germline V gene encodes CDR1 MNHEY and CDR2 SMNVEV (reference sequence). The CDR3 DNA reads as TGTGCCAGCAGTTTCGACAGGGGACATGGCTACACCTTC. This gives the protein CASSFDRGHGYTF.

This rearrangement joins TRBV7-2 to TRBJ2-3; the match to TRBD2 covers 11 bases. Germline V gene lookup returns CDR1 SGHTA and CDR2 FQGNSA. The CDR3 is 16 amino acids. The ends lost 5 bases at V and 2 bases at J; junction bases unmatched: 6. For the CDR3, the DNA is TGTGCCAGCAGCGCCGTACTAGCGGGGGCCACAGATACGCAGTATTTT. Protein product: CASSAVLAGATDTQYF.

V usage is TRBV4-2 and J usage is TRBJ2-2, with 7 nucleotides matching TRBD2. The CDR3 covers 15 residues. Trimming removed 5 bases from V and 5 bases from J; junction bases left unmatched: 8. Germline lookup yields CDR1 LGHNA and CDR2 YNFKEQ. The CDR3: CASSALGGSTGELFF. CDR3 nucleotides: TGTGCCAGCAGCGCGCTCGGCGGGAGTACCGGGGAGCTGTTTTTT.

The chain joins TRBV7-3 to TRBJ1-2; D uncertain. The CDR3 covers 13 residues. V was clipped by 1 base and J by 4 bases, with 7 bases between them. From germline, CDR1 is SGHTA and CDR2 FQGTGA. The CDR3 coding sequence is TGTGCCAGCAGCTTAAATGCAGGCTATGGCTACACCTTC. Residues: CASSLNAGYGYTF.

The chain uses TRBV6-5 and TRBJ2-7; 8 bases align to TRBD2. J lost 1 base, V lost 10 bases, and 12 bases had no gene match. Germline values: CDR1 MNHEY, CDR2 SVGAGI. The CDR3 is made up of 15 amino acids. The CDR3 sequence is CATDPGGAGSYEQYF. The CDR3 bases are TGTGCCACAGACCCGGGGGGGGCTGGATCCTACGAGCAGTACTTC.